This record looks at one TCR beta chain sequence and its context. Its antigen is as yet unknown. The sample originates from a study of CD8 T cells in Susac syndrome. Regarding the study as a whole: An acknowledgment was made by the study that its TCR sequencing and HLA analysis involved relatively few individuals.

Trimming removed 4 bases from V and 6 bases from J; junction bases left unmatched: 18. This CDR3 has 19 residues. The germline CDR1 and CDR2 sequences are LGHNA and YNFKEQ. A quantity of 0.5 to 1 ug RNA underwent reverse transcription using random hexamers. Amplification of the TCR beta CDR3 was carried out by immunoSEQ multiplex PCR, which spanned a total of 54 Vbeta and 13 Jbeta segments. Using its own MiXCR run on the immunoSEQ multiplex PCR reads, TCRdb lists one record per CDR3 protein. The table includes 200,000 or so distinct CDR3 sequences, more than 90% detected once. The sequence was collected from a human donor with multiple sclerosis. What was sequenced was CD4+ T cells from PBMCs. The rearrangement uses TRBV4-2 and TRBJ2-6; 7 bases match TRBD1. CDR3 bases: TGTGCCAGCAGCCTTCCCGGGACAGCAACCTCTGGAGAGGCCAACGTCCTGACTTTC. Translating gives CASSLPGTATSGEANVLTF.